A single sample is the source of the 6 T cell receptor beta chains below, sequenced in a study of T cells in Graves' hyperthyroidism and ophthalmopathy (dated by TCRdb to between 2018 and 2021). Libraries were prepared through multiplex PCR. Sequencing instrument: Illumina HiSeq 2000. The TCR beta CDR3 regions were amplified from RNA transcripts. The first round of RT-PCR for the TCR CDR3 was performed with the HTBI primer set and the Qiagen OneStep RT-PCR kit. TCRdb handled the public reads itself, with Q25 trimming in fastp and clone calling in MiXCR, and kept productive beta chains. One record per CDR3 amino acid sequence lists the most common genes and DNA. The sample profile shows 600,000 to 750,000 distinct CDR3 sequences; around 16% of them were found once. The ten largest account for around a sixth of the sample. Sequencing was performed on blood. The receptors were gathered from a man aged 50-60 years with Graves' hyperthyroidism.

The V and J genes are TRBV6-1 and TRBJ2-1; D is possibly TRBD1 or TRBD2 (5 bases each). Per the germline V gene, CDR1 is MNHNS and CDR2 is SASEGT. Trimming shortened V by 10 bases and J by 8 bases, and 24 bases separated the two germline ends. CDR3 length equals 15 residues. This chain's CDR3 is CATEDPGRRVHEQFF. The CDR3 bases are TGTGCCACCGAAGATCCGGGACGCAGAGTCCATGAGCAGTTCTTC.

The sample holds many counts of this clonotype. The chain links TRBV28 to TRBJ2-2; the D is unclear. The CDR3 is 15 residues long. The germline V and J ends were trimmed by 6 bases and 6 bases, with 17 bases remaining between them. The germline V gene encodes CDR1 MDHEN and CDR2 SYDVKM. This CDR3 is CASSETAVYAGELFF. The CDR3 nucleotides read TGTGCCAGCAGCGAGACGGCCGTTTATGCCGGGGAGCTGTTTTTT.

This clonotype was counted between two and nine times. The gene calls are TRBV6-5 and TRBJ1-2; D is unclear. The germline V and J ends were trimmed by 7 bases and 8 bases, with 20 bases remaining between them. CDR3 length equals 14 residues. Per germline, CDR1 MNHEY and CDR2 SVGAGI. The CDR3: CASNSIALNIGYTF. In DNA, the CDR3 is TGTGCCAGCAATTCAATCGCCCTAAATATCGGCTACACCTTC.

Concerning this clonotype: A much larger clone sits a single nucleotide away, making a read error possible. The chain's CDR3 is CAIRDQETQYF. CDR3 nucleotide sequence: TGTGCCATCAGGGACCAAGAGACCCAGTACTTC. This chain links TRBV10-3 with TRBJ2-5; no firm D call. In germline, CDR1 is ENHRY, CDR2 SYGVKD. CDR3 size: 11 residues. The ends were cut back, 6 bases at V and 0 bases at J, with 2 bases in the middle.

The sample holds one count of this clonotype. CDR3: CASSQVSDSSYNEQFF. CDR3 in DNA: TGCGCCAGCAGCCAAGTTTCGGACAGCTCCTACAATGAGCAGTTCTTC. This rearrangement joins TRBV4-3 to TRBJ2-1; D perhaps matches TRBD1 (6 bases). V was pared by 1 base and J by 0 bases, with 10 bases between. CDR1 is LGHNA and CDR2 is YSLEER in the germline V gene. The CDR3 runs 16 residues.

This clonotype was found a few times. The gene calls are TRBV3-1 and TRBJ1-6, with a possible D match to TRBD1 (6 bases). The germline CDR1 and CDR2 sequences are LGHDT and YNNKEL (reference sequence). This CDR3 contains 16 residues. V gave up 4 bases and J gave up 1 base, with 11 bases separating them. DNA for the CDR3: TGTGCCAGCAGCCCCGGGGGCAGTTCCTATAATTCACCCCTCCACTTT. It yields the protein CASSPGGSSYNSPLHF.